The clone carrying this T cell receptor (beta chain) was detected ten times or more. The antigen remains unidentified. The V and J ends lost 2 bases and 2 bases respectively, with 13 bases between them. Germline V gene lookup returns CDR1 SGHTA and CDR2 FQGNSA. This CDR3 has 16 residues. As TCR cDNA was made by 5'RACE template switching, a universal primer site and UMIs were added. Each CDR3 protein is one row after TCRdb ran MiXCR on the 5' RACE reads. In the table there are 300,000 to 350,000 distinct CDR3 sequences, roughly 4% of which are singletons. The data stem from a study of T cells after yellow fever vaccination. The overall study: Researchers used SMART-Seq v4 Ultra Low Input to prepare fractions that had low cell numbers. Study findings and constraints: FACS-sorted repertoires could contain abundant clonotypes contaminating from the bulk population. Though weaker, the secondary response peaked faster, on day 5 versus 15.

The chain combines TRBV7-2 with TRBJ2-4, with D tentatively TRBD2 (5 bases). This receptor was taken from a young man who received the YFV17D yellow fever vaccine. Here the sequenced sample was PBMCs, taken 5 days after the yellow fever booster vaccination. CDR3 in DNA: TGTGCCAGCAGCTTATTGTTGGGCGGGTCCAAAAACATTCAGTACTTC. It translates to CASSLLLGGSKNIQYF.